The T cell receptor beta chain described here comes from a study of neurological immune-mediated disorders. Study results and caveats: Among expanded clones, no CDR3 amino acid sequences were shared across subjects, a pattern suggesting private repertoires in all groups.

Germline V lookup: CDR1 SEHNR, CDR2 FQNEAQ (reference sequence). The CDR3 totals 13 residues. Trimming took 5 bases from V and 4 from J, leaving 9 bases between them. The table lists this clonotype with many counts. Its antigen is unidentified. TCRdb fed the 5' RACE reads into MiXCR, producing one record per CDR3 protein. The profile shows just under 60,000 distinct CDR3 sequences, about 2.5% of them singletons. The clonotype originates from a man aged 45-65 years with multiple sclerosis. The specimen sequenced was PBMCs. V gene TRBV7-9 combines with J gene TRBJ1-5; D is unresolved. The CDR3 sequence: CASSPPDNQPQHF. The CDR3 DNA is TGTGCCAGCAGCCCTCCGGATAATCAGCCCCAGCATTTT.